The present T cell receptor beta chain was sequenced within a study of neurological immune-mediated disorders. The germline CDR1 and CDR2 sequences are SGHRS and YFSETQ. V was clipped by 3 bases and J by 3 bases, with 22 bases between them. The CDR3 spans 18 residues. Synthesis of cDNA was carried out by template-switch 5'RACE. The reaction used 10-nucleotide random UMIs. TCRdb called the 5' RACE reads again in MiXCR, with one record for every CDR3 protein. The data contain roughly 60,000 distinct CDR3 sequences, about an eighth of them seen just once; the ten biggest clones take up around 1.9%. Study findings and constraints: In HTLV-1-associated myelopathy, TCR clonal expansion was greatest, whereas multiple sclerosis had the least, falling below healthy controls.

This clonotype was recorded many times. Its antigen is not known. This receptor was identified in a man between 60 and 70 years old in good health. Material: PBMCs. V and J are TRBV5-1 and TRBJ2-1; a possible D gene is TRBD1 (6 bases). CDR3 loop: CASSSTLTGPSGYNEQFF. The DNA for the CDR3 is TGCGCCAGCAGCTCGACGCTTACAGGGCCCAGTGGCTACAATGAGCAGTTCTTC.